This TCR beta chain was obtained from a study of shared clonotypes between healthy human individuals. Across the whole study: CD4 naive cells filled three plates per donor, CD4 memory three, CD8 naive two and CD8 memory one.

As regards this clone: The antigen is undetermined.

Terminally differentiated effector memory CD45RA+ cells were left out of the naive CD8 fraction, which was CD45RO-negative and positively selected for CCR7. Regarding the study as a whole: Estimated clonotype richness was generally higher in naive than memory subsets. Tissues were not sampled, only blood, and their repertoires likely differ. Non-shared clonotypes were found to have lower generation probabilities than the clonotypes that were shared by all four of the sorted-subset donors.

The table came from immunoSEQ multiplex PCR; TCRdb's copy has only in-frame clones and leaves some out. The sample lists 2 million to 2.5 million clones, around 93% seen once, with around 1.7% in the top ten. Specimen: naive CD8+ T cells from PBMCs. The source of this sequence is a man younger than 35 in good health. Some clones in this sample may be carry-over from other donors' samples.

The CDR3 spells CASSTIGEQYF. The CDR3 bases are TGTGCCAGTTCTACCATTGGAGAGCAGTACTTC. The V and J genes are TRBV5-6 and TRBJ2-7; D not resolved. V was shortened by 8 bases and J by 7 bases, with 13 bases between the two germline ends. Germline V gives CDR1 SGHDT, CDR2 YYEEEE. This CDR3 is 11 amino acids long.